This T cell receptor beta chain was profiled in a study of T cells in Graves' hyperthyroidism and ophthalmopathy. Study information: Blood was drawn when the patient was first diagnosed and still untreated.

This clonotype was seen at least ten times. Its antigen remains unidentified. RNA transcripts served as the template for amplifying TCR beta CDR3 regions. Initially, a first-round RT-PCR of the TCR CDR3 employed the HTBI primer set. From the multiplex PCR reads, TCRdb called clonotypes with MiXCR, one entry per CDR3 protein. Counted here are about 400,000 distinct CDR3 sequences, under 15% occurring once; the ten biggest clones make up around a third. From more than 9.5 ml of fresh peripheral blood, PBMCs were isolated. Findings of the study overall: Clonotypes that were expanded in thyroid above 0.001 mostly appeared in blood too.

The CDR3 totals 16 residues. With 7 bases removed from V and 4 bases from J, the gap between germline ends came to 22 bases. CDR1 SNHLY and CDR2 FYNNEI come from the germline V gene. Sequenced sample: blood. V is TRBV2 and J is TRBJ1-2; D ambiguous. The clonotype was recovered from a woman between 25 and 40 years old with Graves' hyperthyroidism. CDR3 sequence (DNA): TGTGCCAGCAAGGCCAAGGGAAACGGGCCAACCTATGGCTACACCTTC. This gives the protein CASKAKGNGPTYGYTF.